These 13 T cell receptor beta chains originate from one sample sequenced in a study of shared T cell receptors in the human thymus. Profiling relied on immunoSEQ multiplex PCR, and the TCRdb table lists in-frame clones only, not all of them. Altogether over 65,000 clones are present, 90% to 95% being singletons, with the ten largest covering around 0.03%. The sequencing sample was made of thymocytes. The source of these receptors is a human donor.

The V call is TRBV6-6, the J call TRBJ2-7, with TRBD2 matching 15 bases. CDR1 and CDR2 (germline): MNHNY, SVGAGI (reference sequence). Germline trimming cut 1 base from V and 5 bases from J; bases unmatched to any gene: 3. The CDR3 totals 16 residues. The CDR3 DNA reads TGTGCCAGCAGTTACTTAGGACTAGCGGGGGGGCACGAGCAGTACTTC. Protein product: CASSYLGLAGGHEQYF.

This chain connects TRBV7-2 to TRBJ1-3, with D perhaps TRBD1 (5 bases). V was clipped by 5 bases and J by 0 bases, with 23 bases between them. Germline assignment: CDR1 SGHTA and CDR2 FQGNSA. This CDR3 spans 19 amino acids. Here the CDR3 reads CASSQIYLVAGTSGNTIYF. The CDR3 region has the DNA TGTGCCAGCAGCCAAATCTATTTAGTCGCGGGGACCTCTGGAAACACCATATATTTT.

The gene calls are TRBV5-1 and TRBJ2-7; possible D gene TRBD2, 6 bases. V shed 3 bases and J shed 0 bases, with 16 bases lying between them. The germline V gene has CDR1 SGHRS and CDR2 YFSETQ. The CDR3 is made up of 16 amino acids. The CDR3 is CASSWGLAASSYEQYF. For the CDR3, the DNA is TGCGCCAGCAGCTGGGGCTTAGCGGCAAGCTCCTACGAGCAGTACTTC.

The chain couples TRBV7-2 to TRBJ2-3; possible D gene TRBD2, 6 bases. This CDR3 contains 14 residues. V was clipped by 3 bases and J by 1 base, with 8 bases between them. CDR1 and CDR2 (germline): SGHTA, FQGNSA. Written as DNA, the CDR3 is TGTGCCAGCAGCTTTGGCGGGGGCACAGATACGCAGTATTTT. The encoded protein is CASSFGGGTDTQYF.

The DNA of the CDR3 is TGTGCCAGCAGGAGGGGGCTACTTTTAAACATTCAGTACTTC. The encoded protein is CASRRGLLLNIQYF. The chain employs TRBV5-6 and TRBJ2-4; 7 nucleotides line up with TRBD1. CDR1 and CDR2 (germline): SGHDT, YYEEEE. V lost 5 bases, J lost 6 bases, and 8 bases stayed unmatched. This CDR3 has 14 residues.

The gene calls are TRBV4-2 and TRBJ2-1, with D perhaps assigned TRBD1 or TRBD2 (5 bases each). Germline V CDR1 and CDR2: LGHNA, YNFKEQ. With 0 bases removed from V and 6 bases from J, the gap between germline ends came to 24 bases. The CDR3 is 19 amino acids. CDR3 in DNA: TGTGCCAGCAGCCAAGATCTGGGGGACCTAAGCTCCTCGGGCAATGAGCAGTTCTTC. Its protein is CASSQDLGDLSSSGNEQFF.

A word on this clone: Additional DNA sequences in this sample encode the identical CDR3. The chain links TRBV5-4 to TRBJ1-1; D call uncertain. Germline CDR1 and CDR2: SGHNT and YYREEE (reference sequence). Trimming shortened V by 1 base and J by 1 base, and 14 bases separated the two germline ends. The CDR3 is 16 amino acids. In DNA, the CDR3 is TGTGCCAGCAGCTTGAATTCCTGGACGGAGAACACTGAAGCTTTCTTT. Translation gives CASSLNSWTENTEAFF. Complete variable domain (other parts from reference TRBV5-4 and TRBJ1-1): ETGVTQSPTHLIKTRGQQVTLRCSSQSGHNTVSWYQQALGQGPQFIFQYYREEENGRGNFPPRFSGLQFPNYSSELNVNALELDDSALYLCASSLNSWTENTEAFFGQGTRLTVV.

The chain combines TRBV7-3 with TRBJ2-5; no reliable D call. Between the trimmed V and J ends, which lost 5 bases and 0 bases, there was a span of 16 bases. The CDR3 sequence is 16 residues long. CDR1 and CDR2 from the germline V gene are SGHTA and FQGTGA. This chain's CDR3 is CASSPSGWGYQETQYF. CDR3 DNA sequence: TGTGCCAGCAGCCCGAGTGGTTGGGGATACCAAGAGACCCAGTACTTC.

The chain uses TRBV4-1 and TRBJ2-7, with D possibly matching TRBD1 (5 bases). Germline CDR1 and CDR2: MGHRA and YSYEKL. The V end lost 4 bases, the J end lost 4 bases, and 14 bases lay between the germline ends. There are 14 residues in the CDR3. The CDR3 DNA sequence: TGCGCCAGCAGCCGGGGCAGGGCAAGTTACGAGCAGTACTTC. Translation: CASSRGRASYEQYF.

This chain uses TRBV25-1 with TRBJ2-1; D is perhaps TRBD1 or TRBD2 (5 bases each). The CDR3 spans 15 residues. Per germline, CDR1 MGHDK and CDR2 SYGVNS. Trimming took 8 bases from V and 3 from J, leaving 17 bases between them. CDR3 sequence: CASPKRGFLYNEQFF. The CDR3 nucleotides read TGTGCCAGCCCCAAGAGGGGATTTCTCTACAATGAGCAGTTCTTC. Drawing the rest from reference TRBV25-1 and TRBJ2-1, the complete variable domain is EADIYQTPRYLVIGTGKKITLECSQTMGHDKMYWYQQDPGMELHLIHYSYGVNSTEKGDLSSESTVSRIRTEHFPLTLESARPSHTSQYLCASPKRGFLYNEQFFGPGTRLTVL.

This rearrangement joins TRBV7-7 to TRBJ2-6; the D is unclear. The CDR3 covers 18 residues. Germline values: CDR1 SSHAT, CDR2 FNYEAQ (reference sequence). V was trimmed by 5 bases and J by 5 bases, leaving 22 bases between them. The CDR3 reads CASSEDDKCHSRANVLTF. In nucleotides, the CDR3 is TGTGCCAGCAGCGAAGACGATAAGTGCCACAGTCGGGCCAACGTCCTGACTTTC. Supplemented by reference TRBV7-7 and TRBJ2-6, the full variable domain reads GAGVSQSPRYKVTKRGQDVTLRCDPISSHATLYWYQQALGQGPEFLTYFNYEAQPDKSGLPSDRFSAERPEGSISTLTIQRTEQRDSAMYRCASSEDDKCHSRANVLTFGAGSRLTVL.

This clone has just one count. This chain links TRBV15 with TRBJ1-5, with D possibly matching TRBD1 (5 bases). Germline V CDR1 and CDR2: LNHNV, YYDKDF (reference sequence). The CDR3 consists of 18 residues. V lost 0 bases and J 4 bases, leaving 19 bases between the germline ends. The CDR3 spells CATSRDFWRDSLNQPQHF. The CDR3 DNA reads TGTGCCACCAGCAGAGATTTTTGGCGAGACAGCCTTAATCAGCCCCAGCATTTT.

V usage is TRBV2 and J usage is TRBJ1-1, with 8 nucleotides matching TRBD1. V shed 10 bases, J shed 1 base, and the junction held 8 bases outside the gene matches. This CDR3 spans 14 amino acids. CDR1 is SNHLY and CDR2 is FYNNEI in the germline V gene. The CDR3 coding sequence is TGTGCCAACTCCCAGGGGGCTCAGAACACTGAAGCTTTCTTT. Translation: CANSQGAQNTEAFF.